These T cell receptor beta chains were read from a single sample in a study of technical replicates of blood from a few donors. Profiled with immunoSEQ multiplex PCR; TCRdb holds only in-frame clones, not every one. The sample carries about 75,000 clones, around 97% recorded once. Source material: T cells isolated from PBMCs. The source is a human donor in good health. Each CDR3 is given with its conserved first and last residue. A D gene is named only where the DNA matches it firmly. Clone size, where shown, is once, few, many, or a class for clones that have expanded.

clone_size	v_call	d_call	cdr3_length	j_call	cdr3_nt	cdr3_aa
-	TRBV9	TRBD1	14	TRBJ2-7	TGTGCCAGCAGCGAGGGGACAGGGGGCTACGAGCAGTACTTC	CASSEGTGGYEQYF
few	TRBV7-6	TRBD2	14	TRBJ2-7	TGTGCCAGCAGCCTAGCGGGAGACACGTACGAGCAGTACTTC	CASSLAGDTYEQYF
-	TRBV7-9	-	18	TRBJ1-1	TGTGCCAGCAGCTTAGGGCTTTCTGGGACATGGTTAAACACTGAAGCTTTCTTT	CASSLGLSGTWLNTEAFF
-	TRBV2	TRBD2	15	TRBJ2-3	TGTGCCAGCAGTGAATTGGGACTAGAAACAGATACGCAGTATTTT	CASSELGLETDTQYF
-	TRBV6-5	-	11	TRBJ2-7	TGTGCCAGCAGTGACAACTACGAGCAGTACTTC	CASSDNYEQYF
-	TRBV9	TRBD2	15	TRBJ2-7	TGTGCCAGCAGCGAACTAGCGGGGAGTAGGTACGAGCAGTACTTC	CASSELAGSRYEQYF
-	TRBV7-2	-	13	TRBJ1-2	TGTGCCAGCAGCATGGGACTCAACTATGGCTACACCTTC	CASSMGLNYGYTF
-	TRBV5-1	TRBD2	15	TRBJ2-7	TGCGCCAGCAGCCCCCTTTGGGAGGGCAACTACGAGCAGTACTTC	CASSPLWEGNYEQYF
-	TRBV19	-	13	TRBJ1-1	TGTGCCAGTAGTATACCGGGTCACACTGAAGCTTTCTTT	CASSIPGHTEAFF
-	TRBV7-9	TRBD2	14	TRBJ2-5	TGTGCCAGCAGCCCATTAGCGGGAGCCGAGACCCAGTACTTC	CASSPLAGAETQYF
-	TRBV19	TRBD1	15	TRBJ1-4	TGTGCCAGTGCGACCGACAGGGGGCAGCGTGAAAAACTGTTTTTT	CASATDRGQREKLFF
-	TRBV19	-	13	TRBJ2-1	TGTGCCAGTAGTATTGGAGCCAACAATGAGCAGTTCTTC	CASSIGANNEQFF
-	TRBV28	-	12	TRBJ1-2	TGTGCCAGCAGTCCCGGAGCCTATGGCTACACCTTC	CASSPGAYGYTF
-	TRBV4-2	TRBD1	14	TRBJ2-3	TGTGCCAGCAGCCCCAGGGGGATCACAGATACGCAGTATTTT	CASSPRGITDTQYF
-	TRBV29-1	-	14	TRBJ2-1	TGCAGCGTACAGTGGACAGGAGGGGTTAATGAGCAGTTCTTC	CSVQWTGGVNEQFF
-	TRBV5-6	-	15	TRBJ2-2	TGTGCCAGCAGCTTGGCCCCTGAGGGCACCGGGGAGCTGTTTTTT	CASSLAPEGTGELFF
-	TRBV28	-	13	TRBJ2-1	TGTGCCAGCAGTTTGCTCAGTTTCAATGAGCAGTTCTTC	CASSLLSFNEQFF
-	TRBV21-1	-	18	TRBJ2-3	TGTGCCAGCAGCAAAAACGACGTAGTTAGAGGGTACACAGATACGCAGTATTTT	CASSKNDVVRGYTDTQYF
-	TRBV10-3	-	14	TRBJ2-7	TGTGCCATCAGTGATTACGGGGTCTCCTACGAGCAGTACTTC	CAISDYGVSYEQYF
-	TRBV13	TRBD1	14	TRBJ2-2	TGTGCCAGCCTTGACAGGGATAACACCGGGGAGCTGTTTTTT	CASLDRDNTGELFF
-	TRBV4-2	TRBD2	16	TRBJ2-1	TGTGCCAGCAGCCAAGATTATGGCGGGAGGATTAATGAGCAGTTCTTC	CASSQDYGGRINEQFF
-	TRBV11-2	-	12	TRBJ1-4	TGTGCCAGCAGCTTAGATGGGGCTATTACGTTTTTT	CASSLDGAITFF
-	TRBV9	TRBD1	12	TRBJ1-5	TGTGCCAGCAGCCAGGGGGATCAGCCCCAGCATTTT	CASSQGDQPQHF
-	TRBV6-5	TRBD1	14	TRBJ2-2	TGTGCCAGCAGGGCTCGACAGGGGCCCGGGGAGCTGTTTTTT	CASRARQGPGELFF
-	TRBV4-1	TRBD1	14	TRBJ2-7	TGCGCCAGCAGTCTTGAGACAGGGTTGAACGAGCAGTACTTC	CASSLETGLNEQYF
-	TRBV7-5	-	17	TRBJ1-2	TGTGTCAGAAGCTTAGTCCCGGGACAGTCTACTAACTATGGCTACACCTTC	CVRSLVPGQSTNYGYTF
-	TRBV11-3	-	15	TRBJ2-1	TGTGCCAGCAGCTTAGTCTCGTCTGGGGGCGATGAGCAGTTCTTC	CASSLVSSGGDEQFF
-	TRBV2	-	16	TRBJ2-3	TGTGCCAGCAGTGATATGGCTGTCGTAAGCACAGATACGCAGTATTTT	CASSDMAVVSTDTQYF
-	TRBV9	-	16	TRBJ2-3	TGTGCCAGCAGCGTAGCTACAGGTTATCTCGCAGATACGCAGTATTTT	CASSVATGYLADTQYF
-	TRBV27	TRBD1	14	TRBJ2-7	TGTGCCAGCAGGAGGGTTCAGGGGGCCTACGAGCAGTACTTC	CASRRVQGAYEQYF
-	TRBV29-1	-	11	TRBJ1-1	TGCAGCGTTGGACAGAACACTGAAGCTTTCTTT	CSVGQNTEAFF
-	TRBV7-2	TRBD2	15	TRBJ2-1	TGTGCCAGCAGGTTAGCGGGAGGGTACTACAATGAGCAGTTCTTC	CASRLAGGYYNEQFF
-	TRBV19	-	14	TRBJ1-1	TGTGCCAGTAGTCCCGCAGGCTACGGAACTGAAGCTTTCTTT	CASSPAGYGTEAFF
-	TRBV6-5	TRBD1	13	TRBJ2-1	TGTGCCAGCAGTATTGGACAGGGGGCTGATGAGGTCTTC	CASSIGQGADEVF
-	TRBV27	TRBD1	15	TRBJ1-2	TGTGCCAGCAGTACGACTTTTGGGACAGGGTATGGCTACACCTTC	CASSTTFGTGYGYTF
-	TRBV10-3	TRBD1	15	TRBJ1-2	TGTGCCATCAGTGAAGTAGGACAGGGTAGTCGAGGCTACACCTTC	CAISEVGQGSRGYTF
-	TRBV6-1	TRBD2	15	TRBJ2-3	TGTGCCATCAGGGGGTCTAGCGGGAGCTCAGATACGCAGTATTTT	CAIRGSSGSSDTQYF
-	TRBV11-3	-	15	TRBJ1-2	TGTGCCAGCAGCATTCTGACCGGCGGAAACTATGGCTACACCTTC	CASSILTGGNYGYTF
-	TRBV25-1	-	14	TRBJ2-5	TGTGCCAGCAGTAAGGCTAGCATACAAGAGACCCAGTACTTC	CASSKASIQETQYF
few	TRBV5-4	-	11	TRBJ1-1	TGTGCCAGCAGCTTGCGGACTGAAGCTTTCTTT	CASSLRTEAFF
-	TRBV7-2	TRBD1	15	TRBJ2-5	TGTGCCAGCAGCGACCCGACAGGGTGGCAAGAGACCCAGTACTTC	CASSDPTGWQETQYF
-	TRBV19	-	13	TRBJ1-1	TGTGCCACCCGGGGGAGGGGCGACACTGAAGCTTTCTTT	CATRGRGDTEAFF
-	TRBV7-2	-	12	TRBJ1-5	TGTGCCGGCAGCTTACCAAGCCAGCCCCAGCATTTT	CAGSLPSQPQHF
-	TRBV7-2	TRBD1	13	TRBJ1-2	TGTGCCAGCAGCTTACAGGGGGCAGGTGGCTACACCTTC	CASSLQGAGGYTF
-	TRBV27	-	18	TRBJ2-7	TGTGCCAGCAGCCAAACGACCCCGGGGAGGAAAAACTCCTACGAGCAGTACTTC	CASSQTTPGRKNSYEQYF
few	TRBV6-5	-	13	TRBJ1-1	TGTGCCAGCTATCAGGGCGGGAACACTGAAGCTTTCTTT	CASYQGGNTEAFF
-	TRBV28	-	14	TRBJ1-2	TGTGCCAGTAAAACAGGAGAAGCTAACTATGGCTACACCTTC	CASKTGEANYGYTF
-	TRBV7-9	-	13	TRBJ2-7	TGTGCAGGAAGTGCGGACAGCTCCTACGAGCAGTACTTC	CAGSADSSYEQYF
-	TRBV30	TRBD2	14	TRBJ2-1	TGTGCCCGTCAGCGGGAGGGCCGCCCCGGGGAGCAGTTCTTC	CARQREGRPGEQFF
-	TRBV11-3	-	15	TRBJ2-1	TGTGCCAGCAGCCGCAGGACTGATCCCTACAATGAGCAGTTCTTC	CASSRRTDPYNEQFF
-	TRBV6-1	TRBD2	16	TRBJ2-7	TGTGCCAGCAGTGAATATTGGCTAGCGGGAGATCAAGAGCAGTACTTC	CASSEYWLAGDQEQYF
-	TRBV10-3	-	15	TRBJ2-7	TGTGCCATCAGTGCCCTAGACAGGCCGACCTACGAGCAGTACTTC	CAISALDRPTYEQYF
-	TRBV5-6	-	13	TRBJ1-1	TGTGCCAGCAGCTTTGGTGGGGGGACTGAAGCTTTCTTT	CASSFGGGTEAFF
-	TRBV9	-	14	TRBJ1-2	TGTGCCAGCAGCAAGGGACGGGGGAGCTATGGCTACACCTTC	CASSKGRGSYGYTF
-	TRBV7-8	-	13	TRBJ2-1	TGTGCCAGCAGCTTAGTCGGGAGCGATGAGCAGTTCTTC	CASSLVGSDEQFF
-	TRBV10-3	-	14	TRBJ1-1	TGTGCCATCAGGGCAACCAGGGGGAACACTGAAGCTTTCTTT	CAIRATRGNTEAFF
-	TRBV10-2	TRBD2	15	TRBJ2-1	TGCGCCAGCAGCCCCGGACTAGCGAGGATGCCTGAGCAGTTCTTC	CASSPGLARMPEQFF